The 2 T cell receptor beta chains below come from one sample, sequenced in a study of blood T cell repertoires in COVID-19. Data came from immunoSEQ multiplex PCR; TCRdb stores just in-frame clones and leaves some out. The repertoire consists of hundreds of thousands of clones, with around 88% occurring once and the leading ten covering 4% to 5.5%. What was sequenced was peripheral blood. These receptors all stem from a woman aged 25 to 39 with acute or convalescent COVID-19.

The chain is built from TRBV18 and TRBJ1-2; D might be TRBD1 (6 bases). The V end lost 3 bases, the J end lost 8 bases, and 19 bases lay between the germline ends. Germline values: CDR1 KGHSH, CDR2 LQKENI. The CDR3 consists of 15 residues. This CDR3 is CASSPSWDKTGGYTF. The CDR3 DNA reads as TGTGCCAGCTCACCTTCTTGGGACAAAACAGGAGGCTACACCTTC.

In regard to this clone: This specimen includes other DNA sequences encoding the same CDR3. CDR3 residues: CASSGLAGVYEQYF. CDR3 DNA sequence: TGTGCCAGCAGTGGACTAGCGGGGGTGTACGAGCAGTACTTC. V is TRBV2 and J is TRBJ2-7, with TRBD2 identical over 12 bases. This CDR3 is 14 amino acids long. CDR1 SNHLY and CDR2 FYNNEI come from the germline V gene. Unmatched junction bases numbered 2, after V lost 4 bases and J lost 4 bases.